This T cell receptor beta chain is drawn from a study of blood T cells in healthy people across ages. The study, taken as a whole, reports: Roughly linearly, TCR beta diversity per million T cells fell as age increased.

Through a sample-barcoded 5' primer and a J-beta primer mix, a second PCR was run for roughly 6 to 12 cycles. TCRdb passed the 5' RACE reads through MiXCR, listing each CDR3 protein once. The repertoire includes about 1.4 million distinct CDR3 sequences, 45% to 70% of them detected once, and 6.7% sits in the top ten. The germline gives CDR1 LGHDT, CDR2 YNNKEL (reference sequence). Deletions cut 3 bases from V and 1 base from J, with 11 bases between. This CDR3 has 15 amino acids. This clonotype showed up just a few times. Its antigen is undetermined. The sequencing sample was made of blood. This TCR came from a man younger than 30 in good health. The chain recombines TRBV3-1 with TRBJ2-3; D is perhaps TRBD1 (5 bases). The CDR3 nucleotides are TGTGCCAGCAGCCAGCGGCAGGGCGGCACAGATACGCAGTATTTT. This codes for CASSQRQGGTDTQYF.